A single sample gave rise to the 30 T cell receptor beta chains below, sequenced in a study of identifying expanded T cells in peripheral blood. Assay: immunoSEQ multiplex PCR; the TCRdb copy retains only in-frame clones and omits some. Here the sample spans 95,000 to 100,000 clones, approximately 90% being singletons. Sequencing was done on a sample of blood. Receptor source: a person aged 18 to 70 in good health.

On this clone: The same CDR3 can be traced to other DNA sequences in this sample. The chain combines TRBV5-6 with TRBJ1-5; no firm D call. Germline V lookup: CDR1 SGHDT, CDR2 YYEEEE. V lost 4 bases to trimming and J lost 4 bases, with 9 bases between them. This CDR3 has 13 residues. The CDR3 nucleotides read TGTGCCAGCAGCCGGTGGGGAAATCAGCCCCAGCATTTT. Its protein is CASSRWGNQPQHF.

The chain uses TRBV7-2 and TRBJ1-2; D may be TRBD1 (5 bases). Trimming cost V 2 bases and J 5 bases, with 6 bases left between them. Germline V CDR1 and CDR2: SGHTA, FQGNSA. This CDR3 has 12 residues. In DNA, the CDR3 is TGTGCCAGCAGCTTACAGGGTTATGGCTACACCTTC. Its protein is CASSLQGYGYTF.

This clone occurred once. The chain recombines TRBV7-9 with TRBJ1-1; no reliable D call. This CDR3 has 13 amino acids. The V and J ends lost 3 bases and 3 bases respectively, with 8 bases between them. Germline V CDR1 and CDR2: SEHNR, FQNEAQ (reference sequence). The CDR3 region is CASSLAGHTEAFF. Here the CDR3 DNA reads TGTGCCAGCAGCTTGGCTGGGCACACTGAAGCTTTCTTT.

This clone has just one count. The chain is built from TRBV6-5 and TRBJ2-3; 8 bases match TRBD2. J gave up 6 bases and V 6 bases, and 5 bases lay outside the gene matches. The germline CDR1 and CDR2 sequences are MNHEY and SVGAGI. The length of the CDR3 is 13 residues. The CDR3 DNA reads TGTGCCAGCAGCCACGGGGGGGTTGATACGCAGTATTTT. Translating it yields CASSHGGVDTQYF.

The V and J genes are TRBV4-3 and TRBJ1-2; tentatively, D is TRBD1 (5 bases). V was trimmed by 4 bases and J by 7 bases, leaving 13 bases between them. The CDR3 sequence is 13 residues long. Germline assignment: CDR1 LGHNA and CDR2 YSLEER. CDR3 residues: CASSPTSGSGYTF. As DNA, the CDR3 is TGCGCCAGCAGCCCAACGTCAGGGTCTGGCTACACCTTC.

This clone was detected only once. This sequence joins TRBV7-9 and TRBJ2-5; D may be TRBD2 (5 bases). V was shortened by 1 base and J by 5 bases, with 8 bases between the two germline ends. Germline-derived CDR1 and CDR2 are SEHNR and FQNEAQ (reference sequence). This CDR3 has 13 residues. The CDR3 nucleotides read TGTGCCAGCAGCTTAGGAGGGCTGGAGACCCAGTACTTC. This codes for CASSLGGLETQYF. Together with reference TRBV7-9 and TRBJ2-5, the CDR3 gives the full variable domain: DTGVSQNPRHKITKRGQNVTFRCDPISEHNRLYWYRQTLGQGPEFLTYFQNEAQLEKSRLLSDRFSAERPKGSFSTLEIQRTEQGDSAMYLCASSLGGLETQYFGPGTRLLVL.

The chain combines TRBV5-1 with TRBJ2-1; no definite D call. This CDR3 is built from 14 residues. Between the trimmed V and J ends, which lost 0 bases and 2 bases, there was a span of 6 bases. CDR1 is SGHRS, CDR2 YFSETQ, per germline. The chain's CDR3 is CASSLGLPYNEQFF. The CDR3 nucleotides are TGCGCCAGCAGCTTGGGACTCCCCTACAATGAGCAGTTCTTC.

The J gene is TRBJ2-7, the V gene TRBV7-2; D is uncertain. V shed 1 base and J shed 6 bases, with 4 bases lying between them. The CDR3 contains 11 residues. The germline gives CDR1 SGHTA, CDR2 FQGNSA. The CDR3 loop is CASSLDSEQYF. DNA of the CDR3: TGTGCCAGCAGCTTAGATTCCGAGCAGTACTTC. The complete variable domain, with remaining parts taken from reference TRBV7-2 and TRBJ2-7, reads GAGVSQSPSNKVTEKGKDVELRCDPISGHTALYWYRQSLGQGLEFLIYFQGNSAPDKSGLPSDRFSAERTGGSVSTLTIQRTQQEDSAVYLCASSLDSEQYFGPGTRLTVT.

This chain joins TRBV7-9 and TRBJ1-2, with D hard to call. V lost 3 bases to trimming and J lost 3 bases, with 8 bases between them. CDR3 length: 13 amino acids. CDR1 is SEHNR and CDR2 is FQNEAQ in the germline V gene (reference sequence). The CDR3 region is CASSFPGHYGYTF. The CDR3 region has the DNA TGTGCCAGCAGCTTCCCAGGTCACTATGGCTACACCTTC.

V gene TRBV6-6 combines with J gene TRBJ2-5; a possible D gene is TRBD2 (5 bases). The germline V and J ends were trimmed by 4 bases and 5 bases, with 14 bases remaining between them. Germline V gene sequence: CDR1 MNHNY, CDR2 SVGAGI (reference sequence). The length of the CDR3 is 14 residues. DNA for the CDR3: TGTGCCAGCAGTTCCACCGACTACCGGGAGACCCAGTACTTC. Amino acid sequence: CASSSTDYRETQYF.

This sequence joins TRBV18 and TRBJ2-7; possibly TRBD2 for D (5 bases). The CDR3 spans 15 residues. Germline CDR1 is KGHSH and CDR2 is LQKENI. Trimming pared 6 bases from V and 4 bases from J, leaving 19 bases between. CDR3 protein: CASSGSGGIRYEQYF. As DNA, the CDR3 is TGTGCCAGCTCCGGGTCTGGAGGCATTAGGTACGAGCAGTACTTC. Variable domain in full (rest from reference TRBV18 and TRBJ2-7): NAGVMQNPRHLVRRRGQEARLRCSPMKGHSHVYWYRQLPEEGLKFMVYLQKENIIDESGMPKERFSAEFPKEGPSILRIQQVVRGDSAAYFCASSGSGGIRYEQYFGPGTRLTVT.

The chain carries TRBV4-3 and TRBJ1-6, with 7 positions matching TRBD1. Unmatched junction bases numbered 7, after V lost 1 base and J lost 7 bases. The CDR3 is 16 amino acids. CDR1 is LGHNA, CDR2 YSLEER, per germline. The CDR3 is CASSQVHAGGNSPLHF. DNA for the CDR3: TGCGCCAGCAGCCAAGTTCATGCAGGGGGAAATTCACCCCTCCACTTT.

V usage is TRBV5-6 and J usage is TRBJ1-2; perhaps TRBD1 as D (5 bases). Per the germline V gene, CDR1 is SGHDT and CDR2 is YYEEEE. V was cut by 4 bases and J by 2 bases, with 6 bases left in between. The CDR3 runs 12 residues. The CDR3 is CASSGGNYGYTF. In DNA, the CDR3 is TGTGCCAGCAGCGGGGGGAACTATGGCTACACCTTC.

The rearrangement joins TRBV11-2 to TRBJ2-1, with a tentative D call TRBD1 (6 bases). V lost 0 bases and J lost 0, with 15 bases in between. CDR1 is SGHAT and CDR2 is FQNNGV in the germline V gene. The CDR3 covers 18 residues. As DNA, the CDR3 is TGTGCCAGCAGCTTAGATCAGGGTGGGACAAGCTCCTACAATGAGCAGTTCTTC. Translation: CASSLDQGGTSSYNEQFF.

V is TRBV19 and J is TRBJ1-5; TRBD1 matches at 7 bases. Germline V lookup: CDR1 LNHDA, CDR2 SQIVND (reference sequence). The V segment lost 4 bases and the J segment 4 bases; nucleotides outside the gene matches: 7. The CDR3 runs 15 residues. CDR3 loop: CASSTSGTANQPQHF. In DNA form, the CDR3 reads TGTGCCAGTAGTACCTCCGGGACAGCAAATCAGCCCCAGCATTTT.

A few counts support this clone. This chain connects TRBV13 to TRBJ1-1; D gene unclear. Trimming left V 0 bases short and J 1 base short, with 6 bases between. The CDR3 consists of 14 residues. In germline, CDR1 is PRHDT, CDR2 FYEKMQ (reference sequence). Here the CDR3 DNA reads TGTGCCAGCAGCTTAGGAGGGCGGAACACTGAAGCTTTCTTT. Translated, it gives CASSLGGRNTEAFF.

The rearrangement links TRBV7-2 to TRBJ2-3; D gene uncertain. V was clipped by 1 base and J by 2 bases, with 10 bases between them. Germline V lookup: CDR1 SGHTA, CDR2 FQGNSA. The CDR3 runs 15 residues. Here the CDR3 reads CASSLDPTPTDTQYF. In nucleotides, the CDR3 is TGTGCCAGCAGCTTAGACCCGACGCCCACAGATACGCAGTATTTT.

Many counts were recorded for this clone. This chain joins TRBV6-1 and TRBJ2-7, with 9 bases fitting TRBD1. Trimming took 3 bases from V and 5 from J; bases not matched to a gene: 5. CDR1 and CDR2 (germline): MNHNS, SASEGT. This CDR3 is 14 amino acids long. The CDR3 here is CASSEGQGMNEQYF. CDR3 bases: TGTGCCAGCAGTGAGGGACAGGGAATGAACGAGCAGTACTTC.

As regards this clone: In the same sample, other DNA sequences code for this CDR3. The rearrangement links TRBV6-1 to TRBJ1-2; 8 bases align to TRBD1. Germline loops: CDR1 MNHNS, CDR2 SASEGT. The CDR3 length is 15 residues. Germline trimming cut 3 bases from V and 0 bases from J; bases unmatched to any gene: 3. CDR3 region: CASSEWTGPNYGYTF. CDR3 DNA: TGTGCCAGCAGTGAGTGGACAGGGCCTAACTATGGCTACACCTTC.

This sequence joins TRBV6-5 and TRBJ1-2, with a possible D match to TRBD1 (5 bases). V was cut by 8 bases and J by 2 bases, with 9 bases left in between. This CDR3 has 12 residues. The germline CDR1 and CDR2 sequences are MNHEY and SVGAGI. In DNA form, the CDR3 reads TGTGCCAGCGGGACGGCCAACTATGGCTACACCTTC. Translating gives CASGTANYGYTF.

V usage is TRBV7-2 and J usage is TRBJ1-1; D unclear. The V gene lost 2 bases and the J gene lost 0 bases, with 7 bases spanning the gap. Germline V gene lookup returns CDR1 SGHTA and CDR2 FQGNSA. The CDR3 runs to 14 residues. CDR3 in amino acids: CASSLFHLNTEAFF. DNA for the CDR3: TGTGCCAGCAGCTTATTCCACCTGAACACTGAAGCTTTCTTT.

The rearrangement joins TRBV19 to TRBJ2-3; 11 positions match TRBD1. The CDR3 contains 16 residues. Germline CDR1 reads LNHDA; CDR2 reads SQIVND (reference sequence). V lost 5 bases and J lost 6; bases outside the gene matches: 10. CDR3 sequence (DNA): TGTGCCAGTAGTGCCCGAGGACAGGGGGCGAGGGATACGCAGTATTTT. Its translation is CASSARGQGARDTQYF.

Comments on this clone: At one of its ends the junction is not consistent with the germline gene, which may arise from a read error. The chain combines TRBV15 with TRBJ2-1; the D is unclear. In germline, CDR1 is LNHNV, CDR2 YYDKDF (reference sequence). The CDR3 runs to 12 residues. This chain's CDR3 is CAASDSLNEQFF. The CDR3 bases are TGTGCCGCCAGCGACTCCCTCAATGAGCAGTTCTTC. Full variable domain (missing parts from reference TRBV15 and TRBJ2-1): DAMVIQNPRYQVTQFGKPVTLSCSQTLNHNVMYWYQQKSSQAPKLLFHYYDKDFNNEADTPDNFQSRRPNTSFCFLDIRSPGLGDTAMYLCAASDSLNEQFFGPGTRLTVL.

This clone has only a few counts. The rearrangement uses TRBV7-2 and TRBJ2-7; tentative D call: TRBD1 (7 bases). The germline V gene has CDR1 SGHTA and CDR2 FQGNSA. The germline V and J ends were trimmed by 5 bases and 3 bases, with 17 bases remaining between them. This CDR3 region has 15 residues. CDR3 DNA: TGTGCCAGCAGCCCCGGACAGGAGGGGTTCTACGAGCAGTACTTC. It specifies CASSPGQEGFYEQYF.

The chain links TRBV28 to TRBJ2-4, with TRBD2 matching over 8 bases. Losses at the gene ends were 6 bases for V and 2 bases for J; bases not matched to a gene: 12. CDR3 length: 17 amino acids. Germline V gene data show CDR1 as MDHEN and CDR2 as SYDVKM. The CDR3 loop is CASSLPGGARTKNIQYF. The CDR3 DNA reads TGTGCCAGCAGCCTCCCGGGGGGGGCGCGAACCAAAAACATTCAGTACTTC. The entire variable domain, with the rest obtained from reference TRBV28 and TRBJ2-4, is as follows: DVKVTQSSRYLVKRTGEKVFLECVQDMDHENMFWYRQDPGLGLRLIYFSYDVKMKEKGDIPEGYSVSREKKERFSLILESASTNQTSMYLCASSLPGGARTKNIQYFGAGTRLSVL.

The chain employs TRBV4-3 and TRBJ2-1; D remains ambiguous. The germline V gene has CDR1 LGHNA and CDR2 YSLEER. The CDR3 runs 15 residues. Trimming pared 0 bases from V and 2 bases from J, leaving 8 bases between. CDR3 amino acids: CASSQEGEAYNEQFF. CDR3 nucleotide sequence: TGCGCCAGCAGCCAAGAAGGTGAGGCCTACAATGAGCAGTTCTTC.

The chain is built from TRBV9 and TRBJ2-2; possible D gene TRBD1, 6 bases. CDR3 length: 19 amino acids. Germline V lookup: CDR1 SGDLS, CDR2 YYNGEE. The germline V and J ends were trimmed by 1 base and 6 bases, with 25 bases remaining between them. CDR3 sequence reads: CASSVFLGGEQGLAGELFF. The CDR3 DNA reads TGTGCCAGCAGCGTATTCTTGGGTGGAGAACAGGGTTTGGCCGGGGAGCTGTTTTTT. The whole variable domain, filled in from reference TRBV9 and TRBJ2-2, reads DSGVTQTPKHLITATGQRVTLRCSPRSGDLSVYWYQQSLDQGLQFLIQYYNGEERAKGNILERFSAQQFPDLHSELNLSSLELGDSALYFCASSVFLGGEQGLAGELFFGEGSRLTVL.

The chain carries TRBV4-1 and TRBJ1-6; 8 bases agree with TRBD1. Unmatched junction bases numbered 10, after V lost 11 bases and J lost 4 bases. This CDR3 has 15 amino acids. The germline gives CDR1 MGHRA, CDR2 YSYEKL. The CDR3 coding sequence is TGCGCCTCAAGGACAGGGCGGAATTATAATTCACCCCTCCACTTT. Its protein product is CASRTGRNYNSPLHF.

The gene calls are TRBV11-3 and TRBJ2-1; 9 bases map to TRBD1. This CDR3 comprises 13 residues. The V segment lost 1 base and the J segment 8 bases; nucleotides outside the gene matches: 0. CDR1 SGHNT and CDR2 YENEEA come from the germline V gene. The CDR3: CASSLGDRDEQFF. The CDR3, as DNA: TGTGCCAGCAGCTTAGGGGACAGGGATGAGCAGTTCTTC.

The chain has TRBV6-5 and TRBJ1-1; 8 nucleotides line up with TRBD1. The CDR3 sequence is 15 residues long. The junction had 13 bases not matched to a gene; V was cut back by 6 bases and J by 7 bases. Germline CDR1 is MNHEY and CDR2 is SVGAGI. The CDR3: CASSDEPGGWGEAFF. The CDR3 DNA reads as TGTGCCAGCAGCGACGAACCAGGGGGCTGGGGTGAAGCTTTCTTT.